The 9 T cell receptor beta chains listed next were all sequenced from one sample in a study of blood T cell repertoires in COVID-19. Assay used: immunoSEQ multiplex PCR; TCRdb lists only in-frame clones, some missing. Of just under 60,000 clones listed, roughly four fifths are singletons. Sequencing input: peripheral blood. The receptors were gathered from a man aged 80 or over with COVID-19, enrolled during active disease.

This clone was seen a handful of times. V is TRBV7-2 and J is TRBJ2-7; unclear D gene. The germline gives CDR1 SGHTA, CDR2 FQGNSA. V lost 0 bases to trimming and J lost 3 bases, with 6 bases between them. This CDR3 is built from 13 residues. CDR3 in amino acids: CASSLATSYEQYF. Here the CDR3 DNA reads TGTGCCAGCAGCTTAGCAACGAGCTACGAGCAGTACTTC. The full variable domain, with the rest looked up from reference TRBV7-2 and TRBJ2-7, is GAGVSQSPSNKVTEKGKDVELRCDPISGHTALYWYRQSLGQGLEFLIYFQGNSAPDKSGLPSDRFSAERTGGSVSTLTIQRTQQEDSAVYLCASSLATSYEQYFGPGTRLTVT.

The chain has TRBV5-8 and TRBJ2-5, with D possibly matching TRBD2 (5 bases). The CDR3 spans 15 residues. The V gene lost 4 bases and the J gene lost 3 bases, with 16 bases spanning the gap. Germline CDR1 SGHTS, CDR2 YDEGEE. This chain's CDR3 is CASSPLGLIKETQYF. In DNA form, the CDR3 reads TGTGCCAGCAGCCCGCTAGGACTGATAAAAGAGACCCAGTACTTC. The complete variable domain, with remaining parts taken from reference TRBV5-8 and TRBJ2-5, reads EAGVTQSPTHLIKTRGQQATLRCSPISGHTSVYWYQQALGLGLQFLLWYDEGEERNRGNFPPRFSGRQFPNYSSELNVNALELEDSALYLCASSPLGLIKETQYFGPGTRLLVL.

The CDR3 bases are TGTGCCTGGAGTCCCCAGGGGTGGGCCACTGAAGCTTTCTTT. As protein: CAWSPQGWATEAFF. This chain links TRBV30 with TRBJ1-1; tentatively, D is TRBD1 (6 bases). CDR1 is GTSNPN and CDR2 is SVGIG in the germline V gene (reference sequence). The CDR3 consists of 14 residues. V lost 2 bases and J 4 bases, leaving 14 bases between the germline ends.

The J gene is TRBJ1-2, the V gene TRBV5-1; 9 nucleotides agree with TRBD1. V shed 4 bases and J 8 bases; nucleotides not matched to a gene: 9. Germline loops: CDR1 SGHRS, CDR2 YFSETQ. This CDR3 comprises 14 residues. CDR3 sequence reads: CASSPGQGEGGYTF. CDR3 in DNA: TGCGCCAGCAGCCCGGGACAGGGCGAAGGGGGCTACACCTTC.

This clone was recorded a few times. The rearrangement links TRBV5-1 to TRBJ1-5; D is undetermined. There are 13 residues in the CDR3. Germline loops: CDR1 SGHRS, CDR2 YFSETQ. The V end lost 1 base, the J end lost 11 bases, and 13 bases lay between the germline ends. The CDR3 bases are TGCGCCAGCAGCTTGACGGGTGACGAATCCCAGCATTTT. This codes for CASSLTGDESQHF.

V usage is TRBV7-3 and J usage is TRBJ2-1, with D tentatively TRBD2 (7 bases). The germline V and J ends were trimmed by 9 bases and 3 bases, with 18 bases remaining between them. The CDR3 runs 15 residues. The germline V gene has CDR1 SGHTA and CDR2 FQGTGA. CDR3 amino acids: CASKVAGAIYNEQFF. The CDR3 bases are TGTGCCAGTAAGGTCGCGGGGGCAATCTACAATGAGCAGTTCTTC. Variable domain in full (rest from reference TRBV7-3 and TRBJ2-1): GAGVSQTPSNKVTEKGKYVELRCDPISGHTALYWYRQSLGQGPEFLIYFQGTGAADDSGLPNDRFFAVRPEGSVSTLKIQRTERGDSAVYLCASKVAGAIYNEQFFGPGTRLTVL.

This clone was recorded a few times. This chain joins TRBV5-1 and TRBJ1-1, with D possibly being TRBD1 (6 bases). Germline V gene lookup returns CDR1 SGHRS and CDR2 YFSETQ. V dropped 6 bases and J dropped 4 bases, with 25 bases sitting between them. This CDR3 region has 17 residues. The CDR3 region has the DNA TGCGCCAGCACTTTAGGAACAGGGCGGGGGTCGAGCACTGAAGCTTTCTTT. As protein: CASTLGTGRGSSTEAFF.

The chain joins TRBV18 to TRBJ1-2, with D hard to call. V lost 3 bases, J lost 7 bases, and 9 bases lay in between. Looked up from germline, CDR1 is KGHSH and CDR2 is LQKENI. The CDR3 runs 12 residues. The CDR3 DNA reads TGTGCCAGCTCACCGAGGGAGGGTGGCTACACCTTC. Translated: CASSPREGGYTF.

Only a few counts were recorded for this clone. This CDR3 is CASSNNRGPGELFF. CDR3 coding DNA: TGTGCCAGCAGCAACAACAGGGGGCCCGGGGAGCTGTTTTTT. The V call is TRBV7-8, the J call TRBJ2-2; 9 bases line up with TRBD1. Losses at the gene ends were 5 bases for V and 6 bases for J; bases not matched to a gene: 4. Per germline, CDR1 SGHVS and CDR2 FQNEAQ. There are 14 residues in the CDR3.